This note documents a single TCR beta chain sequence. CDR1 is MNHEY and CDR2 is SMNVEV in the germline V gene (reference sequence). The CDR3 has 15 amino acids. The ends were cut back, 5 bases at V and 0 bases at J, with 11 bases in the middle. The sample is drawn from a study of blood T cell repertoires in COVID-19. Study summary: The samples span acute and convalescent COVID-19 from the United States, Italy and Spain. PBMCs, B-cell-depleted T cells, or T cells provided the cDNA or gDNA that made up the material.

TCRdb keeps only in-frame clones here, not all; method: immunoSEQ multiplex PCR. The sample includes about 310,000 clones, approximately 88% seen only once; the top ten take 8% to 9%. This receptor was taken from a woman aged 18 to 35 who had recovered from COVID-19. The sequenced sample was PBMCs or T cells enriched from blood (not recorded which). The J gene is TRBJ1-3, the V gene TRBV27; no clear D. The CDR3 is CASSPGTHSGNTIYF. CDR3 sequence (DNA): TGTGCCAGCAGTCCAGGTACGCACTCTGGAAACACCATATATTTT.